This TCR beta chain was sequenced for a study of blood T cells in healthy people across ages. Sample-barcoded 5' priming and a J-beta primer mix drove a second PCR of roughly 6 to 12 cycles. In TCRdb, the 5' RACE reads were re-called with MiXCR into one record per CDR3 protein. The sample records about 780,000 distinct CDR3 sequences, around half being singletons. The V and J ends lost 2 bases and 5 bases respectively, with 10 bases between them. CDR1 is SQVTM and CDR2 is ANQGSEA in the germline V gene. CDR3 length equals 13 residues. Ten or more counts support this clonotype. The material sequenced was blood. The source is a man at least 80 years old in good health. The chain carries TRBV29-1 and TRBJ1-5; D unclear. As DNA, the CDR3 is TGCAGCGTTGAATGGGTCCCTTATCAGCCCCAGCATTTT. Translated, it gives CSVEWVPYQPQHF.